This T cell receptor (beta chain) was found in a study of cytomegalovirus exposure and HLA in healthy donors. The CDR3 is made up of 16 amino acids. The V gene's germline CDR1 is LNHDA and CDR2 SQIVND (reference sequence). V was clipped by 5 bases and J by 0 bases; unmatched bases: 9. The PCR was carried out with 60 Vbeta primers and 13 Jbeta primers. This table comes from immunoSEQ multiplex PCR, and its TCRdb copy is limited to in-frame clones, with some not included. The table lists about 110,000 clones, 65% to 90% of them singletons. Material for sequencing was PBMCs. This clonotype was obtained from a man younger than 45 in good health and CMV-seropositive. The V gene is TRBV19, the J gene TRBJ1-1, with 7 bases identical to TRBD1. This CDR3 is CASSRAAGGLNTEAFF. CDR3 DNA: TGTGCCAGTAGTCGCGCGGCAGGGGGTTTGAACACTGAAGCTTTCTTT.